These T cell receptor beta chains were read from a single sample in a study of T cells in Graves' hyperthyroidism and ophthalmopathy. TCRdb reprocessed the multiplex PCR reads with MiXCR, giving one entry per CDR3 protein. The sample has around 620,000 distinct CDR3 sequences, approximately 44% seen once; the top ten hold under 20%. The sample taken for sequencing was peripheral blood or thyroid tissue (not recorded which). These receptors all stem from an adult woman with Graves' disease, either hyperthyroidism or ophthalmopathy (not recorded which). The CDR3 runs from the conserved cysteine through the conserved F or W. A D gene is named only where the DNA matches it firmly. Size is omitted from some rows. Given values are once, few, many or a class for expanded clones.

>.|TRBV2|13|many|TRBJ1-4
TGTGCCAGCAGTAGTACGTCCGATGAAAAACTGTTTTTT
CASSSTSDEKLFF
>TRBD1|TRBV28|15|few|TRBJ2-7
TGTGCCAGCAGTCGCCCCGGGACAGGGGGCTACGAGCAGTACTTC
CASSRPGTGGYEQYF
>.|TRBV28|13|many|TRBJ2-7
TGTGCCAGCAGGGAGCCAGAGGCCTACGAGCAGTACTTC
CASREPEAYEQYF
>.|TRBV20-1|12|.|TRBJ2-7
TGCAGTGCGCCGGACAACTCCTACGAGCAGTACTTC
CSAPDNSYEQYF
>.|TRBV10-3|13|many|TRBJ2-7
TGTGCCATCAGTGAAGGGGAACACGGCGTGAAGTACTTC
CAISEGEHGVKYF
>TRBD1|TRBV15|17|.|TRBJ2-5
TGTGCCACCAGCAGAGATAAGGGACAGGACATCCAAGAGACCCAGTACTTC
CATSRDKGQDIQETQYF
>.|TRBV20-1|14|many|TRBJ1-1
TGCAGTGCTAGGTATGGGCAGGGAAACACTGAAGCTTTCTTT
CSARYGQGNTEAFF
>.|TRBV10-3|12|once|TRBJ2-7
TGTGCCATCAGTGAGAGGAATTACGAGCAGTACTTC
CAISERNYEQYF
>TRBD2|TRBV25-1|14|.|TRBJ2-7
TGTGCCGGCAGTGAATACGGCGGGAGTGACGAGCAGTACTTC
CAGSEYGGSDEQYF
>.|TRBV12-3/TRBV12-4|15|once|TRBJ1-2
TGTGCCAGCAGCCGATTCAGGGTCAGAGACTATGGCTACACCTTC
CASSRFRVRDYGYTF
>.|TRBV20-1|14|.|TRBJ1-2
TGCAGTGCTAGAGGAGAGAGGGGAAGCTATGGCTACACCTTC
CSARGERGSYGYTF
>TRBD1|TRBV28|13|few|TRBJ1-2
TGTGCCAGCAGCCTAGGACAGGGACGTGGCTACACCTTC
CASSLGQGRGYTF
>.|TRBV7-9|20|.|TRBJ1-4
TGTGCCAGCAGTCCTGACAGTCGATCCCCCGCGACAGCAACTAATGAAAAACTGTTTTTT
CASSPDSRSPATATNEKLFF
>.|TRBV3-1|11|many|TRBJ2-7
TGTGCCAGCAGCCGATCGGTCGAGCAGTACTTC
CASSRSVEQYF
>.|TRBV9|14|.|TRBJ1-5
TGTGCCAGCAGCGTAAACCCGACAGAAGAGACCCAGCATTTT
CASSVNPTEETQHF
>.|TRBV10-3|14|.|TRBJ1-6
TGTGCCATCAGTGTCTCAGGGGATAATTCACCCCTCCACTTT
CAISVSGDNSPLHF
>TRBD1|TRBV7-9|14|.|TRBJ2-7
TGTGCCAGCAGCCGATGGGACAGGGTCTACGAGCAGTACTTC
CASSRWDRVYEQYF
>TRBD1|TRBV29-1|13|.|TRBJ2-7
TGCAGCGTTGAAACCGGGACAGGGGGTGAGCAGTACTTC
CSVETGTGGEQYF
>.|TRBV7-9|16|many|TRBJ2-5
TGTGCCAGCAGCTTACATCTTGGCGGATCTCAAGAGACCCAGTACTTC
CASSLHLGGSQETQYF
>TRBD1|TRBV20-1|13|.|TRBJ1-5
TGCAGTGCTGAGGACAGGGGGAGGGGGACCCAGCATTTT
CSAEDRGRGTQHF
>TRBD2|TRBV10-1|16|.|TRBJ2-2
TGCGCCAGCAGTGCTTCGGGACTAGCGTTCTCCGGGGAGCTGTTTTTT
CASSASGLAFSGELFF
>.|TRBV15|12|many|TRBJ2-7
TGTGCCACCAGCAGAGCTTGGAACGAGCAGTACTTC
CATSRAWNEQYF
>.|TRBV7-2|15|many|TRBJ1-5
TGTGCCAGCAGCCAGAACGGGGCTACGAATCAGCCCCAGCATTTT
CASSQNGATNQPQHF
>.|TRBV10-3|15|once|TRBJ2-5
TGTGCCATCAGTGAGGAGGGGGTGGCGCAAGAGAGCCAGTACTTC
CAISEEGVAQESQYF
>.|TRBV12-3/TRBV12-4|14|many|TRBJ1-6
TGTGCCAGCACCCGGACAACAGCGAATTCACCCCTCCACTTT
CASTRTTANSPLHF
>TRBD2|TRBV5-1|16|many|TRBJ2-7
TGCGCCAGCAGCTTGGGGTTGGGCGGGAGCCTCTACGAGCAGTACTTC
CASSLGLGGSLYEQYF
>TRBD1|TRBV20-1|12|once|TRBJ1-6
TGCAGTGCTACCCAGGGGGCTTCACCCCTCCACTTT
CSATQGASPLHF
>.|TRBV2|13|.|TRBJ2-2
TGTGCCAGCAGTGCTTCTGTGTCGGGGGAGCTGTTTTTT
CASSASVSGELFF
>.|TRBV7-9|15|.|TRBJ2-5
TGTGCCAGCAGCTTAGAGGGCAGGGGGGGGGAGACCCAGTACTTC
CASSLEGRGGETQYF
>.|TRBV5-4|15|many|TRBJ2-5
TGTGCCAGCAGCTTGGGGACAGGAGGGCAGGAGACCCAGTACTTC
CASSLGTGGQETQYF
>.|TRBV7-9|17|few|TRBJ1-2
TGTGCCAGCAGCAACGCCTACCCGGACGGTGGTAACTATGGCTACACCTTC
CASSNAYPDGGNYGYTF
>.|TRBV5-1|14|many|TRBJ2-7
TGCGCCAGCAGCTTGCGCAGACACAACTACGAGCAGTACTTC
CASSLRRHNYEQYF
>.|TRBV7-9|15|.|TRBJ1-1
TGTGCCAGCAGCTTGTTATTATTGCGGGCAGCTGAAGCTTTCTTT
CASSLLLLRAAEAFF
>.|TRBV20-1|14|many|TRBJ1-6
TGCAGTGCTACCAGTACAACAGGGTTTGCACCCCTCCACTTT
CSATSTTGFAPLHF
>.|TRBV5-1|15|.|TRBJ1-4
TGCGCCAGCAGCCCTCAGGTGACAGCAGGTGAAAAACTGTTTTTT
CASSPQVTAGEKLFF
>.|TRBV29-1|12|once|TRBJ2-7
TGCAGCGCCGGGACGGGGGACTACGAGCAGTACTTC
CSAGTGDYEQYF
>.|TRBV3-1|15|.|TRBJ1-1
TGTGCCAGCAGCCACGCACCGATCCTGGACACTGAAGCTTTCTTT
CASSHAPILDTEAFF
>.|TRBV7-3|14|.|TRBJ2-7
TGTGCTAGCCCGCCGCGAGGGAATCTTTACGAGCAGTACTTC
CASPPRGNLYEQYF
>.|TRBV20-1|11|.|TRBJ1-4
TGCAGTGCTAGTCGTCGGGAAAAACTGTTTTTT
CSASRREKLFF
>.|TRBV7-9|13|few|TRBJ2-3
TGTGCCAGCAGCTTAGTTGGGGGAGATACGCAGTATTTT
CASSLVGGDTQYF
>TRBD2|TRBV28|12|many|TRBJ2-7
TGTGCCAGCAGTCAGGGAGGGGTCGAGCAGTACTTC
CASSQGGVEQYF
>.|TRBV5-1|16|.|TRBJ1-2
TGCGCCAGCAGTGCCCGTACCCGCCGGGACACCTATGGCTACACCTTC
CASSARTRRDTYGYTF
>.|TRBV20-1|12|.|TRBJ2-5
TGCAGTGCTACCGAGTCCGAAGAGACCCAGTACTTC
CSATESEETQYF
>.|TRBV7-3|13|many|TRBJ1-5
TGTGCCAGCAGCTTACAGCGGGACATGCCCCAGCATTTT
CASSLQRDMPQHF
>.|TRBV5-1|17|.|TRBJ1-2
TGCGCCAGCAGCTTGGGGCCTACGGAAGCAGTTCTCTATGGCTACACCTTC
CASSLGPTEAVLYGYTF
>.|TRBV7-2|13|many|TRBJ1-2
TGTGCCAGCAGCTTAAGGGTGGGCTATGGCTACACCTTC
CASSLRVGYGYTF
>TRBD1|TRBV20-1|13|.|TRBJ1-1
TGCAGTGCTAGGGGAGACAGGGACACTGAAGCTTTCTTT
CSARGDRDTEAFF
>.|TRBV14|16|.|TRBJ2-7
TGTGCCAGCAGCCCGACCTCCCAGGACGGGGGATACGAGCAGTACTTC
CASSPTSQDGGYEQYF
>.|TRBV7-9|15|few|TRBJ1-1
TGTGCCAGCAGACGAAGCGGAGGATTTGGCACTGAAGCTTTCTTT
CASRRSGGFGTEAFF
>.|TRBV5-1|14|.|TRBJ1-4
TGCGCCAGCAGCTTTACATCCGGGCCTGAAAAACTGTTTTTT
CASSFTSGPEKLFF
>TRBD1|TRBV10-3|14|few|TRBJ1-5
TGTGCCATCAGTGCTGGACAGGGGGGCCAGCCCCAGCATTTT
CAISAGQGGQPQHF
>.|TRBV19|14|.|TRBJ2-6
TGTGCCAGTAGAAGCGTCACCGGGGCCAACGTCCTGACTTTC
CASRSVTGANVLTF
>TRBD1|TRBV7-2|14|once|TRBJ1-4
TGTGCCAGCAGTCGGGACAGTGTTTTGGAAAAACTGTTTTTT
CASSRDSVLEKLFF
>.|TRBV15|14|few|TRBJ2-1
TGTGCCACCAGCCCCCCGCGGTCCTACAATGAGCAGTTCTTC
CATSPPRSYNEQFF
>TRBD1|TRBV29-1|13|.|TRBJ1-1
TGCAGCGCAGGGGGCTGGTCGAACACTGAAGCTTTCTTT
CSAGGWSNTEAFF
>.|TRBV10-3|14|.|TRBJ1-1
TGTGCCATCAGTGAGGAACGGCGAACAGATGAAGCTTTCTTT
CAISEERRTDEAFF
>.|TRBV7-6|15|.|TRBJ2-7
TGTGCCAGCAGCCCAAAAACAAGGACAGCCTACGAGCAGTACTTC
CASSPKTRTAYEQYF